These 24 T cell receptor beta chains came from one sample sequenced in a study of Graves' ophthalmopathy and Graves' hyperthyroidism. RNA transcripts were the source from which TCR beta CDR3 regions were amplified. An initial RT-PCR round employing HTBI primers preceded a second-round multiplex PCR. TCRdb passed the multiplex PCR reads through MiXCR, listing each CDR3 protein once. The data hold 260,000 or so distinct CDR3 sequences, with around 50% observed a single time. Sequencing input: peripheral blood. Receptor source: an adult man with Graves' ophthalmopathy.

The rearrangement links TRBV2 to TRBJ1-1; D call uncertain. Trimming pared 7 bases from V and 11 bases from J, leaving 23 bases between. In germline, CDR1 is SNHLY, CDR2 FYNNEI. The CDR3 totals 14 residues. CDR3 amino acids: CASTPTEKAGPAFF. CDR3 nucleotides: TGTGCCAGCACCCCTACGGAGAAGGCTGGGCCCGCTTTCTTT.

The gene calls are TRBV19 and TRBJ2-7; tentatively, D is TRBD1 or TRBD2 (6 bases each). Deletions cut 3 bases from V and 5 bases from J, with 11 bases between. From germline, CDR1 is LNHDA and CDR2 SQIVND (reference sequence). This CDR3 region has 13 residues. The CDR3 reads CASSIGGQDEQYF. CDR3 in DNA: TGTGCCAGTAGTATCGGGGGCCAGGACGAGCAGTACTTC. Drawing the rest from reference TRBV19 and TRBJ2-7, the complete variable domain is DGGITQSPKYLFRKEGQNVTLSCEQNLNHDAMYWYRQDPGQGLRLIYYSQIVNDFQKGDIAEGYSVSREKKESFPLTVTSAQKNPTAFYLCASSIGGQDEQYFGPGTRLTVT.

V usage is TRBV27 and J usage is TRBJ1-2; 7 bases agree with TRBD1. V was clipped by 6 bases and J by 0 bases; unmatched bases: 7. The CDR3 runs 15 residues. Germline assignment: CDR1 MNHEY and CDR2 SMNVEV (reference sequence). CDR3 amino acids: CASSPTGPTNYGYTF. For the CDR3, the DNA is TGTGCCAGCAGCCCGACAGGGCCGACTAACTATGGCTACACCTTC.

This chain links TRBV12-3 or TRBV12-4 with TRBJ1-4; TRBD1 matches 12 bases. V shed 5 bases and J 7 bases; nucleotides not matched to a gene: 5. The CDR3 has 15 residues. CDR3 coding DNA: TGTGCCAGCAGTGTGGGACAGGGGGCACGTGAAAAACTGTTTTTT. It yields the protein CASSVGQGAREKLFF.

This clonotype was counted only a few times. The V call is TRBV11-2, the J call TRBJ1-2, with 8 bases aligning to TRBD1. Unmatched junction bases numbered 4, after V lost 3 bases and J lost 1 base. This CDR3 has 15 residues. In germline, CDR1 is SGHAT, CDR2 FQNNGV. The CDR3 spells CASSFWTGNNYGYTF. Written as DNA, the CDR3 is TGTGCCAGCAGCTTCTGGACAGGGAATAACTATGGCTACACCTTC.

Remarks on this clonotype: The germline gene is not matched at one end of the junction; a read error may be the cause. The chain links TRBV5-1 to TRBJ2-5; the match to TRBD2 covers 7 bases. Germline CDR1 and CDR2: SGHRS and YFSETQ. CDR3 length: 11 residues. The CDR3 DNA follows: TGTGCCGTGTGGGGGGGAGAGACCCAGTACTTC. Encoded protein: CAVWGGETQYF.

This clonotype has ten or more counts. The chain has TRBV24-1 and TRBJ1-2; 7 bases agree with TRBD1. V gave up 5 bases and J gave up 3 bases; unmatched junction bases: 5. The CDR3 sequence is 14 residues long. Germline assignment: CDR1 KGHDR and CDR2 SFDVKD. This chain's CDR3 is CATSGRDRYYGYTF. The CDR3 nucleotides read TGTGCCACCAGTGGTCGGGACAGATACTATGGCTACACCTTC.

This clonotype was counted between two and nine times. The chain uses TRBV5-1 and TRBJ1-5; D possibly corresponds to TRBD1 (6 bases). In germline, CDR1 is SGHRS, CDR2 YFSETQ. The CDR3 runs to 13 residues. V was shortened by 4 bases and J by 4 bases, with 9 bases between the two germline ends. Here the CDR3 DNA reads TGCGCCAGCAGCCGAAGGGGGAATCAGCCCCAGCATTTT. This sequence encodes CASSRRGNQPQHF.

Points on this clonotype: Relative to the germline gene, one junction end is altered; a read error may explain this. The rearrangement links TRBV6-1 to TRBJ2-7, with TRBD1 matching 8 bases. This CDR3 is 14 amino acids long. The germline V gene encodes CDR1 MNHNS and CDR2 SASEGT. CDR3 coding DNA: TGTGCCAGCAAGACAGGGGTTCCCTCCTACAAGCAGTACTTC. It specifies CASKTGVPSYKQYF.

This clonotype was observed a handful of times. The chain recombines TRBV4-1 with TRBJ2-7; D remains ambiguous. Germline CDR1 is MGHRA and CDR2 is YSYEKL. V gave up 4 bases and J gave up 3 bases, with 13 bases separating them. CDR3 size: 14 residues. This CDR3 reads CASSPNLEVYEQYF. For the CDR3, the DNA is TGCGCCAGCAGCCCAAACCTCGAGGTCTACGAGCAGTACTTC.

V gene TRBV28 combines with J gene TRBJ1-5; no reliable D call. This CDR3 region has 13 residues. Per the germline V gene, CDR1 is MDHEN and CDR2 is SYDVKM. V was pared by 1 base and J by 4 bases, with 5 bases between. CDR3 loop: CASSLSTNQPQHF. The CDR3 DNA sequence: TGTGCCAGCAGTTTATCCACTAATCAGCCCCAGCATTTT.

The CDR3 reads CASSLGATGVNTEAFF. The CDR3 DNA follows: TGCGCCAGCAGCTTGGGGGCGACAGGGGTGAACACTGAAGCTTTCTTT. The chain recombines TRBV5-1 with TRBJ1-1; 8 nucleotides align to TRBD1. The CDR3 is 16 amino acids. Germline V gene lookup returns CDR1 SGHRS and CDR2 YFSETQ. The V gene end was trimmed by 0 bases and the J gene end by 0 bases; junction bases not matched to a gene: 4.

This clonotype was recorded a few times. V is TRBV3-1 and J is TRBJ1-6; weak D call: TRBD1 (5 bases). The CDR3 consists of 14 residues. Trimming shortened V by 6 bases and J by 8 bases, and 14 bases separated the two germline ends. CDR1 and CDR2 from the germline V gene are LGHDT and YNNKEL (reference sequence). The DNA of the CDR3 is TGTGCCAGCAGTGATTCGGCAGGGTATTCACCCCTCCACTTT. This gives the protein CASSDSAGYSPLHF.

This clonotype was recorded many times. The chain couples TRBV6-4 to TRBJ1-1, with D possibly matching TRBD1 (5 bases). Germline V gives CDR1 MRHNA, CDR2 SNTAGT. The germline V and J ends were trimmed by 5 bases and 3 bases, with 16 bases remaining between them. This CDR3 is built from 15 residues. The CDR3 here is CASSRVGGRYTEAFF. Written as DNA, the CDR3 is TGTGCCAGCAGTCGCGTCGGGGGTAGGTACACTGAAGCTTTCTTT.

The V and J genes are TRBV20-1 and TRBJ1-5, with 9 bases lining up with TRBD1. V shed 2 bases, J shed 3 bases, and the junction held 8 bases outside the gene matches. The CDR3 loop spans 16 amino acids. Per germline, CDR1 DFQATT and CDR2 SNEGSKA (reference sequence). The CDR3 DNA reads TGCAGTGCTAGAAAGTCCGGGACAGGGATCAATCAGCCCCAGCATTTT. Protein: CSARKSGTGINQPQHF.

The genes are TRBV9 and TRBJ2-7; the D is unclear. There are 14 residues in the CDR3. Trimming stripped 0 bases from V and 3 bases from J, with 10 bases between. Germline CDR1 reads SGDLS; CDR2 reads YYNGEE. The CDR3 loop reads CASSVGGSLYEQYF. The CDR3 nucleotides are TGTGCCAGCAGCGTAGGGGGTTCGCTCTACGAGCAGTACTTC. Supplemented by reference TRBV9 and TRBJ2-7, the full variable domain reads DSGVTQTPKHLITATGQRVTLRCSPRSGDLSVYWYQQSLDQGLQFLIQYYNGEERAKGNILERFSAQQFPDLHSELNLSSLELGDSALYFCASSVGGSLYEQYFGPGTRLTVT.

Turning to this clonotype: One end of the junction fails to match germline, which may point to a read error. V gene TRBV7-9 combines with J gene TRBJ2-5; D is unresolved. Per germline, CDR1 SEHNR and CDR2 FQNEAQ (reference sequence). This CDR3 spans 12 amino acids. CDR3 region: CASSPRALTKVF. DNA of the CDR3: TGTGCCAGCAGCCCCAGAGCCCTCACCAAAGTCTTC.

The chain has TRBV2 and TRBJ1-2; tentative D call: TRBD1 (5 bases). The V end lost 8 bases, the J end lost 8 bases, and 12 bases lay between the germline ends. This CDR3 is built from 11 residues. The germline V gene encodes CDR1 SNHLY and CDR2 FYNNEI. The CDR3 loop reads CASCPGGGYTF. The CDR3 bases are TGTGCCAGCTGCCCCGGGGGGGGCTACACCTTC.

This clonotype was seen only a few times. The chain links TRBV2 to TRBJ2-5; D not certain. V lost 6 bases to trimming and J lost 5 bases, with 19 bases between them. The germline CDR1 and CDR2 sequences are SNHLY and FYNNEI. The CDR3 length is 15 residues. The CDR3 sequence: CASRNGGLTSETQYF. For the CDR3, the DNA is TGTGCCAGCAGGAATGGCGGTCTCACGTCGGAGACCCAGTACTTC.

Details on this clonotype: The conserved phenylalanine or tryptophan normally closing the CDR3 is absent here, so this likely arose from a read error. This sequence joins TRBV19 and TRBJ1-1; 7 bases are a match to TRBD1. CDR3 length equals 14 residues. Germline V lookup: CDR1 LNHDA, CDR2 SQIVND (reference sequence). The trim removed 6 bases at V and 0 bases at J, leaving 4 bases unmatched. The DNA of the CDR3 is TGTGCCAGTAGCCCGGGACAGATGAACACTGAAGCTTTCCTT. The encoded protein is CASSPGQMNTEAFL.

At least ten counts were recorded for this clonotype. The J gene is TRBJ1-2, the V gene TRBV7-2; 7 nucleotides align to TRBD1. The CDR3 runs to 13 residues. The J segment lost 4 bases and the V segment lost 5 bases, leaving 4 bases of the junction unmatched. Germline CDR1 and CDR2: SGHTA and FQGNSA. This chain's CDR3 is CASSPGQLYGYTF. The CDR3 bases are TGTGCCAGCAGCCCGGGACAGCTCTATGGCTACACCTTC. The variable domain in full, with the rest retrieved from reference TRBV7-2 and TRBJ1-2, is GAGVSQSPSNKVTEKGKDVELRCDPISGHTALYWYRQSLGQGLEFLIYFQGNSAPDKSGLPSDRFSAERTGGSVSTLTIQRTQQEDSAVYLCASSPGQLYGYTFGSGTRLTVV.

This sequence joins TRBV5-1 and TRBJ1-4; a weak D match, TRBD1 (5 bases). From germline, CDR1 is SGHRS and CDR2 YFSETQ. This CDR3 comprises 13 residues. Between the trimmed V and J ends, which lost 4 bases and 8 bases, there was a span of 12 bases. The CDR3 DNA reads as TGCGCCAGCAGCCTACTGGGGGGGGAAAAACTGTTTTTT. Its protein product is CASSLLGGEKLFF.

The V gene is TRBV2, the J gene TRBJ1-1; a possible D gene is TRBD1 (5 bases). The germline gives CDR1 SNHLY, CDR2 FYNNEI. The CDR3 contains 13 residues. With 6 bases removed from V and 2 bases from J, the gap between germline ends came to 10 bases. The CDR3 sequence: CASREQANTEAFF. The CDR3 DNA reads TGTGCCAGCAGAGAACAGGCCAACACTGAAGCTTTCTTT.

This clonotype has more than one count but fewer than ten. The rearrangement links TRBV11-2 to TRBJ2-7; TRBD2 matches 12 bases. This CDR3 contains 16 residues. Germline trimming cut 1 base from V and 5 bases from J; bases unmatched to any gene: 6. Germline V lookup: CDR1 SGHAT, CDR2 FQNNGV. CDR3 region: CASSLGGLAGSDEQYF. The CDR3 DNA reads TGTGCCAGCAGCTTAGGAGGACTAGCGGGATCAGACGAGCAGTACTTC.